The 13 T cell receptor beta chains given below trace back to one sample, sequenced in a study of shared clonotypes between healthy human individuals. TCRdb keeps only in-frame clones here, not all; method: immunoSEQ multiplex PCR. The sample has some 1.1 million clones, approximately 80% seen once; the top ten hold over 0.8%. Sample: memory CD4+ T cells from PBMCs. The subset denotes: CD45RA-negative fraction. These receptors all come from a young man in good health. Some clones in this sample may be carry-over from other donors' samples.

The chain has TRBV6-4 and TRBJ1-1; 9 nucleotides match TRBD1. CDR3 length: 17 amino acids. Germline V gene lookup returns CDR1 MRHNA and CDR2 SNTAGT. V lost 2 bases to trimming and J lost 3 bases; unmatched junction nucleotides: 10. This chain's CDR3 is CASSDNEGDRDDTEAFF. In DNA form, the CDR3 reads TGTGCCAGCAGTGACAACGAAGGGGACAGGGATGACACTGAAGCTTTCTTT.

The genes are TRBV28 and TRBJ2-7; D is perhaps TRBD1 or TRBD2 (5 bases each). This CDR3 is 14 amino acids long. The germline gives CDR1 MDHEN, CDR2 SYDVKM. Trimming shortened V by 7 bases and J by 3 bases, and 16 bases separated the two germline ends. The CDR3, as DNA: TGTGCCAGCACCTCCGGGACGGTCGACTACGAGCAGTACTTC. It encodes CASTSGTVDYEQYF.

The chain combines TRBV28 with TRBJ2-5; D might be TRBD1 or TRBD2, each matching 5 bases. CDR3 length equals 13 residues. The V gene lost 6 bases and the J gene lost 5 bases, with 13 bases spanning the gap. CDR1 and CDR2 (germline): MDHEN, SYDVKM. In nucleotides, the CDR3 is TGTGCCAGCAGACCGGGACCTGGGGAGACCCAGTACTTC. Translating it yields CASRPGPGETQYF.

The rearrangement joins TRBV28 to TRBJ1-2, with TRBD1 as a possible D gene (6 bases). Trimming took 8 bases from V and 7 from J, leaving 17 bases between them. The length of the CDR3 is 13 residues. Germline lookup yields CDR1 MDHEN and CDR2 SYDVKM. The CDR3 nucleotides are TGTGCCAGCGGCATACGGGGGCGGATTGGCTACACCTTC. This gives the protein CASGIRGRIGYTF.

The chain is built from TRBV5-1 and TRBJ2-3; D unresolved. Germline V lookup: CDR1 SGHRS, CDR2 YFSETQ. The CDR3 totals 15 residues. V shed 0 bases and J shed 4 bases, with 12 bases lying between them. This CDR3 reads CASSLGVTVPDTQYF. The CDR3 DNA is TGCGCCAGCAGCTTGGGAGTGACGGTTCCAGATACGCAGTATTTT.

Regarding this clone: This sequence may be a read error, since a much larger clone differs from it by one base. The V gene is TRBV4-1, the J gene TRBJ2-5; 10 bases align to TRBD2. Germline V gene data show CDR1 as MGHRA and CDR2 as YSYEKL. After removal of 4 bases from V and 11 bases from J, the junction contained 10 bases not matched to a gene. The CDR3 is 14 amino acids. CDR3: CASSPRLAGGEQYF. CDR3 bases: TGCGCCAGCAGCCCCCGGTTAGCGGGAGGTGAGCAGTACTTC.

V is TRBV4-2 and J is TRBJ2-3, with D possibly TRBD2 on 5 matching bases. Germline CDR1 LGHNA, CDR2 YNFKEQ. The length of the CDR3 is 16 residues. Trimming took 4 bases from V and 0 from J, leaving 14 bases between them. DNA for the CDR3: TGTGCCAGCAGCCCGGGTGGCGGGTATAGCACAGATACGCAGTATTTT. It yields the protein CASSPGGGYSTDTQYF.

Note on this clone: A junction end diverges from the germline sequence, so it may reflect a read error. The CDR3 sequence is CARNEGHPSSQPQHF. The CDR3 DNA sequence: TGTGCCCGGAACGAGGGACACCCTAGCAGTCAGCCCCAGCATTTT. J is TRBJ1-5 and V is TRBV30, with D perhaps TRBD1 (6 bases). The CDR3 extends over 15 amino acids. CDR1 GTSNPN and CDR2 SVGIG come from the germline V gene (reference sequence). The whole variable domain, remainder taken from reference TRBV30 and TRBJ1-5, is SQTIHQWPATLVQPVGSPLSLECTVEGTSNPNLYWYRQAAGRGLQLLFYSVGIGQISSEVPQNLSASRPQDRQFILSSKKLLLSDSGFYLCARNEGHPSSQPQHFGDGTRLSIL.

In its sample, this clone was seen a few times. The chain couples TRBV10-2 to TRBJ2-3; a possible D gene is TRBD1 (5 bases). V lost 6 bases, J lost 4 bases, and 8 bases lay in between. The CDR3 sequence is 12 residues long. The V gene's germline CDR1 is WSHSY and CDR2 SAAADI. The CDR3 DNA reads TGCGCCAGCAGGAAAGGGGCAGATACGCAGTATTTT. Translation: CASRKGADTQYF.

The chain joins TRBV5-6 to TRBJ1-5; D not certain. V lost 0 bases, J lost 0 bases, and 7 bases lay in between. The V gene's germline CDR1 is SGHDT and CDR2 YYEEEE. The CDR3 has 15 residues. This CDR3 reads CASSLGWHSNQPQHF. The CDR3 DNA sequence: TGTGCCAGCAGCTTGGGTTGGCATAGCAATCAGCCCCAGCATTTT.

The chain employs TRBV11-2 and TRBJ1-1, with D perhaps TRBD1 (5 bases). Trimming took 0 bases from V and 3 from J, leaving 11 bases between them. Per the germline V gene, CDR1 is SGHAT and CDR2 is FQNNGV. This CDR3 contains 15 residues. The CDR3 reads CASSLDRQGDTEAFF. The CDR3 DNA follows: TGTGCCAGCAGCTTAGATCGGCAGGGTGACACTGAAGCTTTCTTT.

The chain uses TRBV2 and TRBJ1-4, with D possibly being TRBD1 (5 bases). Germline V gives CDR1 SNHLY, CDR2 FYNNEI. V dropped 6 bases and J dropped 0 bases, with 8 bases sitting between them. The CDR3 has 14 amino acids. The CDR3 protein is CASSETATNEKLFF. CDR3 nucleotides: TGTGCCAGCAGCGAGACAGCAACTAATGAAAAACTGTTTTTT.

The chain uses TRBV18 and TRBJ2-5, with TRBD2 identical over 14 bases. Per the germline V gene, CDR1 is KGHSH and CDR2 is LQKENI. This CDR3 contains 16 residues. V dropped 3 bases and J dropped 5; count of bases not matched to a gene: 5. This CDR3 reads CASSPGTSGSLETQYF. The CDR3 coding sequence is TGTGCCAGCTCACCCGGGACTAGCGGGAGTCTCGAGACCCAGTACTTC.